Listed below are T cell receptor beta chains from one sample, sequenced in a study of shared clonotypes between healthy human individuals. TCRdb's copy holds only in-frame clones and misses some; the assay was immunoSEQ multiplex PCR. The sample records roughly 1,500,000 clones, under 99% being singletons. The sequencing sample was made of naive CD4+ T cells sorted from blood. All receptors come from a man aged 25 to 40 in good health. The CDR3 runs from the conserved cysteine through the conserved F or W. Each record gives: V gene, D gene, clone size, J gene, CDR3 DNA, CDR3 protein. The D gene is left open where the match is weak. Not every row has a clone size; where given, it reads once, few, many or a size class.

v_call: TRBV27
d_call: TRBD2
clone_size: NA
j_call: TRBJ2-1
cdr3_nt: TGTGCCAGCAGCATACGCGGCGGGACTAGCAGGGGACATGAGCAGTTCTTC
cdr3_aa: CASSIRGGTSRGHEQFF

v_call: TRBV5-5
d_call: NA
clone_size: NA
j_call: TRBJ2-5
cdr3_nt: TGTGCCAGCAGCATGTTCATAGAGACCCAGTACTTC
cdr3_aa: CASSMFIETQYF

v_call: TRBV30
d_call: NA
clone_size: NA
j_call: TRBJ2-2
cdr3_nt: TGTGCCTGGGGTCGTAGGGCAATCTACGGGGAGCTGTTTTTT
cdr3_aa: CAWGRRAIYGELFF

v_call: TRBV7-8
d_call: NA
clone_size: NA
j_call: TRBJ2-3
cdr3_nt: TGTGCCAGCAGCTTAGTAGACGGGAGTAGGAATTTT
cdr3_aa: CASSLVDGSRNF

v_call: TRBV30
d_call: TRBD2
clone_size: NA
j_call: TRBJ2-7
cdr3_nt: TGTGCCTGGAGTGGCGGGAGGGGCTACGAGCAGTACTTC
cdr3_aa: CAWSGGRGYEQYF

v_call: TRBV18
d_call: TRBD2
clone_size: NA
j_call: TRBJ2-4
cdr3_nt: TGTGCCAGCTCACCACCTGGCAGAGGGAGGGACAAAAACATTCAGTACTTC
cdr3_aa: CASSPPGRGRDKNIQYF

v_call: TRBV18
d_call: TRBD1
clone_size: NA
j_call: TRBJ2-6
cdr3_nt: TGTGCCAGCTCACCACCGGGGGGCCGGGACAGGGAGTCAAGTGGGGCCAACGTCCTGACTTTC
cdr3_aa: CASSPPGGRDRESSGANVLTF

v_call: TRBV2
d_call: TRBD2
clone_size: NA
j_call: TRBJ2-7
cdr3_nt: TGTGCCAGCAGTGCTAGCGGTTTAAGTCGAGAGCAGTACTTC
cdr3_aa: CASSASGLSREQYF

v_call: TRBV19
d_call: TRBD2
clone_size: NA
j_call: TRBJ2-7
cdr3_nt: TGTGCCAGTAGTGTAGCGGGAGGGCCTATCGGCTTC
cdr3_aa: CASSVAGGPIGF

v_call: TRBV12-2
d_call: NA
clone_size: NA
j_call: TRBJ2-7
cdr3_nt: TGTGCAAGTCGCTCCCGCGGGTTTTGGAACGAGCAGTACTTC
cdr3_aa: CASRSRGFWNEQYF

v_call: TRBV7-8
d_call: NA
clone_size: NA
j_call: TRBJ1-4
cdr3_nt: TGTGCCAGCAGCTTATGGCTCGGTGAAAAACTGTTTTTT
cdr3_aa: CASSLWLGEKLFF

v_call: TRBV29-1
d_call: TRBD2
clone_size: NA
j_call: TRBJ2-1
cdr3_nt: TGCAGCGTTGGAGGACTAGCCAACAATGAGCAGTTCTTC
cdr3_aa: CSVGGLANNEQFF

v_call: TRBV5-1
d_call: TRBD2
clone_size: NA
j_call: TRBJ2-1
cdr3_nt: TGCGCCAGCAGCTTGGTAGCGGGAGGGCCCTACAATGAGCAGTTCTTC
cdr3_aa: CASSLVAGGPYNEQFF

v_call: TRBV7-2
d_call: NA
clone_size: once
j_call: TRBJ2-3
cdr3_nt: TGTGCCAGCAGCTTTGGCCCGGATACGCAGTATTTT
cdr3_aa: CASSFGPDTQYF

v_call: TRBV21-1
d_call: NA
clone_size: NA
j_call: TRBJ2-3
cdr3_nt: TGTGCCAGCAGCAAAGACGGGCAGTACGGAACAGATACGCAGTATTTT
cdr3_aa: CASSKDGQYGTDTQYF

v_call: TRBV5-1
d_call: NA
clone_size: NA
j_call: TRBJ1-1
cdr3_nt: TGCGCCAGCAGCGTCACGGGACCGATGAACACTGAAGCTTTCTTT
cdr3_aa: CASSVTGPMNTEAFF

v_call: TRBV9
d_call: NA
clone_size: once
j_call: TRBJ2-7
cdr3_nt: TGTGCCAGCAGCGTTGGGACGGAGTACGAGCAGTACTTC
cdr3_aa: CASSVGTEYEQYF

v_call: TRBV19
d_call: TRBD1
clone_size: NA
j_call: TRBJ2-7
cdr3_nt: TGTGCCAGTAGGCCCGGGACAGGGGGCCCCGCGGCGGGGGAGCAGTACTTC
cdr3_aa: CASRPGTGGPAAGEQYF

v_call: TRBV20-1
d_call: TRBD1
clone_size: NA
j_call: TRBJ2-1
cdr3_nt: TGCAGTGCTAGGGACAGGACGGGGCAGTTCTTC
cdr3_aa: CSARDRTGQFF

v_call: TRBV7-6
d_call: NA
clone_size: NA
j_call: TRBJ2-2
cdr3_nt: TGTGCCAGTTGGGACGCTCCGACAGGCGACACCGGGGAGCTGTTTTTT
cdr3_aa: CASWDAPTGDTGELFF

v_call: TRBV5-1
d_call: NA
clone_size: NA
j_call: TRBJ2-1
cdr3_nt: TGCGCCAGCAGTTGGCGGATGGACAATGAGCAGTTCTTC
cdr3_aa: CASSWRMDNEQFF

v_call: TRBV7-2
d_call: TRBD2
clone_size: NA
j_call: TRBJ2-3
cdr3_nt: TGTGCCAGCAGCCCGGGACTACGGGAAGTATTGATTACGCAGTATTTT
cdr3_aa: CASSPGLREVLITQYF

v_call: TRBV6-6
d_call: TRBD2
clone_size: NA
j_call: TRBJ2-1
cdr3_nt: TGTGCCAGCAGTCAAGGACTAGCCGTTTACAATGAGCAGTTCTTC
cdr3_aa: CASSQGLAVYNEQFF

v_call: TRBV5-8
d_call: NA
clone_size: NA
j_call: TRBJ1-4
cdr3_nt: TGTGCCAGCAGCCTAGGACAGAGGGGAGAAAAACTGTTTTTT
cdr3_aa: CASSLGQRGEKLFF

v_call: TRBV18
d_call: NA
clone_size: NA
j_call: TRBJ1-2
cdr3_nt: TGTGCCAGCTCACCTGTGGAGGCGGATGGCTACACCTTC
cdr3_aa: CASSPVEADGYTF

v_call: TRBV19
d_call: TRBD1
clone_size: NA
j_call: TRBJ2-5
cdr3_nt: TGTGCCAGTAGTATGTTGGGACAGGGGTTGAGGGAGACCCAGTACTTC
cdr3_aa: CASSMLGQGLRETQYF

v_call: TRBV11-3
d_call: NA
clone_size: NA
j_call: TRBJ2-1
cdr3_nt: TGTGCCAGCAGCTTAGCCGGGGGGCCGTATGGTGAGCAGTTCTTC
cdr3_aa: CASSLAGGPYGEQFF

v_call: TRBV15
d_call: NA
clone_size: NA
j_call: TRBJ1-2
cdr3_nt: TGTGCCACCAGCAGGAGAGACTATGGCTACACCTTC
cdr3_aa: CATSRRDYGYTF

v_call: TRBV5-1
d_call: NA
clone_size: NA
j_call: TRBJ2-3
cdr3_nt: TGCGCCAGCAGCTTGTTGCAGGGTATCACAGATACGCAGTATTTT
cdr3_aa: CASSLLQGITDTQYF

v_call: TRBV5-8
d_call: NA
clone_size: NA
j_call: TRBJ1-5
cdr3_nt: TGTGCCAGCAGCTTGGTTAATCAGCCCCAGCATTTT
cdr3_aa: CASSLVNQPQHF

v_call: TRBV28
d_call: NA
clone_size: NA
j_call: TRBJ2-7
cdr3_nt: TGTGCCAGCAGTCCACGACACCTCATGGGCCCCACTTTC
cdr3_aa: CASSPRHLMGPTF

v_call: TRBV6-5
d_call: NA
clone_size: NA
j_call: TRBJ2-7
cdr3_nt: TGTGCCAGCAGTTACTCGCAGATTGACTACGAGCAGTACTTC
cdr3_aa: CASSYSQIDYEQYF

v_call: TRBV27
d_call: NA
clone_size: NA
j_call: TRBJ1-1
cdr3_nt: TGTGCCAGCAGTTTTCTGGCAGCCCCTGAAGCTTTCTTT
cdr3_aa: CASSFLAAPEAFF

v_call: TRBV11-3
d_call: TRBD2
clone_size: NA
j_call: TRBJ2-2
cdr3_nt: TGTGCCAGCAGCCCAGGGTCTAGCGGGAGGGGATACACCGGGGAGCTGTTTTTT
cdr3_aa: CASSPGSSGRGYTGELFF

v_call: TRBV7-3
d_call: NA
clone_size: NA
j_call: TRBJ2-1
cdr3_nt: TGTGCCAGCAGCCGGGGAGCCTCCGTTCAGGAGCAGTTCTTC
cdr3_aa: CASSRGASVQEQFF

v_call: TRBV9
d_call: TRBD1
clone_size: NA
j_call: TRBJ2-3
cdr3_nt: TGTGCCAGCAGCGGAAACAGGGGGCAATCAGATACGCAGTATTTT
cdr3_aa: CASSGNRGQSDTQYF

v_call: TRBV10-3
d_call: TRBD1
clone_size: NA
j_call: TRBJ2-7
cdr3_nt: TGTGCCATCAGAGGACAGGGAACGGACGAGCAGTACTTC
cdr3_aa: CAIRGQGTDEQYF

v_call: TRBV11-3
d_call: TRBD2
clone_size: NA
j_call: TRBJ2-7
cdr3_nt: TGTGCCAGCAGCCCTAGCGGGAGGGACTCCTACGAGCAGTACTTC
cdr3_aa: CASSPSGRDSYEQYF

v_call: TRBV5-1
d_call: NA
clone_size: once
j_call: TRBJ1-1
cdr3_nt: TGCGCCAGCAGCTTGGAAGATTCCTCGCTCTTCAAGCCTGAAGCTTTCTTT
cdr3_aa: CASSLEDSSLFKPEAFF

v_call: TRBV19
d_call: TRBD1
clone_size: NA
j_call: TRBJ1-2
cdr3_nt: TGTGCCAGTAGCCCGAAGGACAGGTCCTATGGCTACACCTTC
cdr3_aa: CASSPKDRSYGYTF

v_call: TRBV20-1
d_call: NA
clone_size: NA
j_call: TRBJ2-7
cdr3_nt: TGCAGTGCTAGATGGGTCCACGAGCAGTACTTC
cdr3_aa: CSARWVHEQYF

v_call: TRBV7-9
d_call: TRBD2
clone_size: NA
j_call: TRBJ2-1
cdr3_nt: TGTGCCAGCAGTGGTAGCGGGAAAGTCGATGAGCAGTTCTTC
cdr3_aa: CASSGSGKVDEQFF